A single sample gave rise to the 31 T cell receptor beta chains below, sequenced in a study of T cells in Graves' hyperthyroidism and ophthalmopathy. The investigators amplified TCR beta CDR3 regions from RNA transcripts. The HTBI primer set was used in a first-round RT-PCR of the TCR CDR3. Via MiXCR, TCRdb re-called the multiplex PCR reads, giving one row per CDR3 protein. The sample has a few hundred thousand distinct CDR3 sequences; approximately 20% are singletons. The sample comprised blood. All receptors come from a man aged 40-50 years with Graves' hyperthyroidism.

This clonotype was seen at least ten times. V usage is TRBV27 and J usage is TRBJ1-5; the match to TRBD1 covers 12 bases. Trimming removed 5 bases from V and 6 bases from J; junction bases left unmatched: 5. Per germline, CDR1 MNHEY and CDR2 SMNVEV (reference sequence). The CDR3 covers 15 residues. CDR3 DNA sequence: TGTGCCAGCAGTATAGGGACAGGGGGCGGTCAGCCCCAGCATTTT. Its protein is CASSIGTGGGQPQHF.

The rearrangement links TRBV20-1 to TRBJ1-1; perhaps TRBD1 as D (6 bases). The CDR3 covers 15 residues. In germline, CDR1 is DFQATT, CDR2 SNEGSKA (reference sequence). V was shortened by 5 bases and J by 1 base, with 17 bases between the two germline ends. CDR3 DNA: TGCAGTGCTCTGTCTCCCCGGACAGCGAACACTGAAGCTTTCTTT. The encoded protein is CSALSPRTANTEAFF.

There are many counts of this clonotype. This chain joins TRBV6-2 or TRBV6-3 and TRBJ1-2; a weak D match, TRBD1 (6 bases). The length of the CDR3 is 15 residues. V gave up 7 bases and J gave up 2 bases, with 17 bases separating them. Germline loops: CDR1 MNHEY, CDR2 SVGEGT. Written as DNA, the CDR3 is TGTGCCAGCAATACCATGACAGGACGGAACTATGGCTACACCTTC. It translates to CASNTMTGRNYGYTF.

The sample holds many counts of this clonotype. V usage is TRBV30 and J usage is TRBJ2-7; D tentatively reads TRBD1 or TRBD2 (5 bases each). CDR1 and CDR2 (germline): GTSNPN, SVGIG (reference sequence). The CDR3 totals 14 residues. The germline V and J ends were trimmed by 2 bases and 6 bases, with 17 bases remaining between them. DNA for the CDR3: TGTGCCTGGAGTCGAGGGGAGCCGGGTGGCGAGCAGTACTTC. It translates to CAWSRGEPGGEQYF.

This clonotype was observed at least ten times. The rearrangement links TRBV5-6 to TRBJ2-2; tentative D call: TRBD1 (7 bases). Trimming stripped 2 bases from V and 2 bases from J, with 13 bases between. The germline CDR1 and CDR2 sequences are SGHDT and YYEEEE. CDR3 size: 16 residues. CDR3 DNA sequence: TGTGCCAGCAGCTTAGGGGGCGGGGCCAACACCGGGGAGCTGTTTTTT. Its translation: CASSLGGGANTGELFF.

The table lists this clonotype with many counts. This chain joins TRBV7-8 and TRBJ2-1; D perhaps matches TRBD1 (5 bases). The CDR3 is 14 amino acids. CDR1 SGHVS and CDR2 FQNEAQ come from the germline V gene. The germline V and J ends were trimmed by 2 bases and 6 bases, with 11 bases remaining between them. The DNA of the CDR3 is TGTGCCAGCAGCTTATTCAGGGTTCTCAATGAGCAGTTCTTC. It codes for CASSLFRVLNEQFF.

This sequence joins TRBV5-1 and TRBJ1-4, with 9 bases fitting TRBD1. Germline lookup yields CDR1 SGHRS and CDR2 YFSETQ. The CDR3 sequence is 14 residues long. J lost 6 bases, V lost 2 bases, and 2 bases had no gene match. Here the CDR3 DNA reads TGCGCCAGCAGCTTCACAGGGGGCGATGAAAAACTGTTTTTT. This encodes CASSFTGGDEKLFF.

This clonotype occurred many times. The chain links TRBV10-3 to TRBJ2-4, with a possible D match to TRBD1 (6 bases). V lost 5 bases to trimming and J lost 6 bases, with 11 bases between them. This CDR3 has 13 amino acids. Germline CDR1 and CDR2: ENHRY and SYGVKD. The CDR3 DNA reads TGTGCCATCAGTTCCGACAGGACAAACATTCAGTACTTC. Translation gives CAISSDRTNIQYF.

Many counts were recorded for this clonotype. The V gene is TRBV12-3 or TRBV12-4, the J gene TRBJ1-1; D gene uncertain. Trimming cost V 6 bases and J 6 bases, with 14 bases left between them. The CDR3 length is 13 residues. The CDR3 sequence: CASSPTGGSEAFF. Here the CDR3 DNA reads TGTGCCAGCAGCCCTACGGGAGGTTCTGAAGCTTTCTTT.

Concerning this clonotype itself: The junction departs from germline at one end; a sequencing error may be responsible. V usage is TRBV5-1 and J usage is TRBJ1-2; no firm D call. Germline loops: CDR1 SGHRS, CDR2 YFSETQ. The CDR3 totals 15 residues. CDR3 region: CASRLEANTNYGYTF. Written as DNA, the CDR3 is TGCGCCAGCAGATTGGAGGCGAACACTAACTATGGCTACACCTTC.

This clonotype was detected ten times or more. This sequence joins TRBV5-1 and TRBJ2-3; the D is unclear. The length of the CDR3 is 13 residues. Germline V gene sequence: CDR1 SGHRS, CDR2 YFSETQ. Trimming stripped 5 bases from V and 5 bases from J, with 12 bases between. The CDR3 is CASSPLSRDTQYF. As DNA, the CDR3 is TGCGCCAGCAGTCCGCTGAGTCGAGATACGCAGTATTTT.

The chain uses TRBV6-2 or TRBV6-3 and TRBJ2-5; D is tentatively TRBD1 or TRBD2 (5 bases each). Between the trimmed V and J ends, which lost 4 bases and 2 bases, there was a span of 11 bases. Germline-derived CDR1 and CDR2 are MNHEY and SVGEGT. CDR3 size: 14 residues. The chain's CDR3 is CASSSRGGQETQYF. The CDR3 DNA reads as TGTGCCAGCAGTTCCCGGGGCGGGCAAGAGACCCAGTACTTC.

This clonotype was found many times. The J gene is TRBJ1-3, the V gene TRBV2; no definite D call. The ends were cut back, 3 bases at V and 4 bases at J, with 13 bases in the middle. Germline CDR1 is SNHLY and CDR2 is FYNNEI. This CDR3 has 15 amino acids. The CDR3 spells CASSESAGAGNTIYF. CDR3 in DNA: TGTGCCAGCAGTGAGTCGGCTGGCGCCGGAAACACCATATATTTT. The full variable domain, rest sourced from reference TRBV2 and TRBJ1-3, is EPEVTQTPSHQVTQMGQEVILRCVPISNHLYFYWYRQILGQKVEFLVSFYNNEISEKSEIFDDQFSVERPDGSNFTLKIRSTKLEDSAMYFCASSESAGAGNTIYFGEGSWLTVV.

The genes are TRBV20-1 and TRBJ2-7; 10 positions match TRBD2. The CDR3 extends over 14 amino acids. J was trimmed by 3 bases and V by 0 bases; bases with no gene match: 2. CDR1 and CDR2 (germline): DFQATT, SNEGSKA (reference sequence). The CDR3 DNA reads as TGCAGTGCTAGAGATCCTAGCGGGGGCTACGAGCAGTACTTC. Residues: CSARDPSGGYEQYF.

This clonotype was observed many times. The CDR3 DNA reads as TGTGCCAGCAGTTTATGGACCCAGGACCCCAATCAGCCCCAGCATTTT. Residues: CASSLWTQDPNQPQHF. This chain links TRBV28 with TRBJ1-5, with D hard to call. V was cut by 0 bases and J by 3 bases, with 12 bases left in between. Germline CDR1 reads MDHEN; CDR2 reads SYDVKM. This CDR3 contains 16 residues.

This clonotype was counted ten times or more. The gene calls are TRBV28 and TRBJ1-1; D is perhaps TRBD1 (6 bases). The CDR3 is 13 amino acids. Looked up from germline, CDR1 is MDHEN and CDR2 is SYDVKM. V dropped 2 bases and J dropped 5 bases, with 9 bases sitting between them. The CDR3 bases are TGTGCCAGCAGTTTAAACAGGGAGACTGAAGCTTTCTTT. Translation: CASSLNRETEAFF.

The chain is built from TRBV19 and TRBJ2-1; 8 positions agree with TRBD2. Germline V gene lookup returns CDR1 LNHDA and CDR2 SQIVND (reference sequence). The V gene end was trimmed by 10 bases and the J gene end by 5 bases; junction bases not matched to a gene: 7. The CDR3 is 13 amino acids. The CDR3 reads CAIGKGLDNEQFF. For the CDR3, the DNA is TGTGCCATCGGTAAGGGACTAGACAATGAGCAGTTCTTC.

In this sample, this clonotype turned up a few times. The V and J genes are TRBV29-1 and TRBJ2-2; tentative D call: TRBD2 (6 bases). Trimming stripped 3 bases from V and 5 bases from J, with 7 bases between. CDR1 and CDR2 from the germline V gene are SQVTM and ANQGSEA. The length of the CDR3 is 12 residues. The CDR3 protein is CSVEEGTGELFF. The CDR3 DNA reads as TGCAGCGTTGAGGAGGGGACCGGGGAGCTGTTTTTT.

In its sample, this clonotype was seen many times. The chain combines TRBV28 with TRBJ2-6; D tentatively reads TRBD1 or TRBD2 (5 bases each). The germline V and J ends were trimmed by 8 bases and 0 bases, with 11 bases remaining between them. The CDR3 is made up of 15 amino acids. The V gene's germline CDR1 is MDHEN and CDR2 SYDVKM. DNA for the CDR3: TGTGCCAGCGGAACAGGAGGCTCTGGGGCCAACGTCCTGACTTTC. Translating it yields CASGTGGSGANVLTF.

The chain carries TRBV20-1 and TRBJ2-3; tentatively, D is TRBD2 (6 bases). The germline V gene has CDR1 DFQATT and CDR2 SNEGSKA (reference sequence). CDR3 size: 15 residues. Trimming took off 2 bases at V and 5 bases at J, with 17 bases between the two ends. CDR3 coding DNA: TGCAGTGCTAGACCCGGGAGCGGCGGAAAAGATACGCAGTATTTT. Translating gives CSARPGSGGKDTQYF.

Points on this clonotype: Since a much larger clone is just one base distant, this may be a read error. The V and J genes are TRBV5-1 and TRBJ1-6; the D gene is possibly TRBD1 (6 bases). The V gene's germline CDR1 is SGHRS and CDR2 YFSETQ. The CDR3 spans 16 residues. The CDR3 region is CAGSIAGETYNSPLHF. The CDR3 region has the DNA TGCGCCGGCAGCATAGCAGGGGAAACCTATAATTCACCCCTCCACTTT.

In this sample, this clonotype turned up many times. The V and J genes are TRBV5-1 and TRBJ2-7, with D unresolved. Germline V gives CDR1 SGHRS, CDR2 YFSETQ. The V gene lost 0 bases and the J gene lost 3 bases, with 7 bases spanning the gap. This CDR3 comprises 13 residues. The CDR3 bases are TGCGCCAGCAGCTTGGAGGTTAGCTACGAGCAGTACTTC. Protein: CASSLEVSYEQYF.

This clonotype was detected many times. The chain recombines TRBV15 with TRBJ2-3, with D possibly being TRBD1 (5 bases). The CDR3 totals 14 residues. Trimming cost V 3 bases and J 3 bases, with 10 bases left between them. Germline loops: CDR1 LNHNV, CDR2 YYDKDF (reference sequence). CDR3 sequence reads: CATSRAGRTDTQYF. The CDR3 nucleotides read TGTGCCACCAGCAGGGCAGGGCGTACAGATACGCAGTATTTT.

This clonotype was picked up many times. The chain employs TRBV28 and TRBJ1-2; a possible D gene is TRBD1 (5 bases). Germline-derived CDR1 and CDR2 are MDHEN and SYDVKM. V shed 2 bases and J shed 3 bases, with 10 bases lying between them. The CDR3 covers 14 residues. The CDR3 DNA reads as TGTGCCAGCAGTTTAGAGGGGCTGTACTATGGCTACACCTTC. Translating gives CASSLEGLYYGYTF.

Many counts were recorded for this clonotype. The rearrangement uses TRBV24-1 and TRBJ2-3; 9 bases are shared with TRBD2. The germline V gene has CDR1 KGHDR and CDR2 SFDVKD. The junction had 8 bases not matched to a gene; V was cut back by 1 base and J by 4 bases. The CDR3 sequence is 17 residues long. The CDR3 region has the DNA TGTGCCACCAGTGATTTTGGTGGGACTAGCTCCCCAGATACGCAGTATTTT. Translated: CATSDFGGTSSPDTQYF.

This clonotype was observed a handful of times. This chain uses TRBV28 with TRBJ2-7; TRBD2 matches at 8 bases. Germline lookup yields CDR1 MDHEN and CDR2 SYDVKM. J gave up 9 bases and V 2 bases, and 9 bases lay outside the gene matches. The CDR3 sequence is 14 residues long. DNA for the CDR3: TGTGCCAGCAGTTTAGCAGCGGGGGCGGTAGGGCAGTACTTC. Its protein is CASSLAAGAVGQYF.

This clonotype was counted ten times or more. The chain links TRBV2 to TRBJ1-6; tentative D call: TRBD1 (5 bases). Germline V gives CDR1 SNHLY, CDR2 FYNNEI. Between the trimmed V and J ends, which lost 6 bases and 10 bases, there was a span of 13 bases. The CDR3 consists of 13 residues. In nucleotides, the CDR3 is TGTGCCAGCAGCCGGGACCTCGGGTCACCCCTCCACTTT. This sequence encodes CASSRDLGSPLHF.

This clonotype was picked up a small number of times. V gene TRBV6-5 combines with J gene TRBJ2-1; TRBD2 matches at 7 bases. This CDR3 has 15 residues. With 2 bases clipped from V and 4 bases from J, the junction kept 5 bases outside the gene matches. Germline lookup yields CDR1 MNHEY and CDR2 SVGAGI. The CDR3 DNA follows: TGTGCCAGCAGTTACGGGGGGGGAATTTACAATGAGCAGTTCTTC. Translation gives CASSYGGGIYNEQFF.

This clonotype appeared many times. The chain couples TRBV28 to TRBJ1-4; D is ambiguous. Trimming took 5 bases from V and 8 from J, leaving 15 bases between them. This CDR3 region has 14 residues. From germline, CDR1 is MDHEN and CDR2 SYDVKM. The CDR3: CASSEEMGREKLFF. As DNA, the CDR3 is TGTGCCAGCAGTGAGGAGATGGGTAGAGAAAAACTGTTTTTT. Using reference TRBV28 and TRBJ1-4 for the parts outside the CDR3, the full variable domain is DVKVTQSSRYLVKRTGEKVFLECVQDMDHENMFWYRQDPGLGLRLIYFSYDVKMKEKGDIPEGYSVSREKKERFSLILESASTNQTSMYLCASSEEMGREKLFFGSGTQLSVL.

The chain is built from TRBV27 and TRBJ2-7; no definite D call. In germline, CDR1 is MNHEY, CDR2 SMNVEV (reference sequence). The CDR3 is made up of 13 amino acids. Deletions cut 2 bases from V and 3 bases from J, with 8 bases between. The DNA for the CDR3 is TGTGCCAGCAGTTTACAGGCAGGCTACGAGCAGTACTTC. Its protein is CASSLQAGYEQYF.

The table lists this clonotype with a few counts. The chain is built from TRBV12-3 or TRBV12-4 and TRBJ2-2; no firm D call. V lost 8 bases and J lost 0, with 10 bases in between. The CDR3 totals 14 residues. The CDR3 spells CASLWFPNTGELFF. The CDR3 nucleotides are TGTGCCAGCCTGTGGTTCCCGAACACCGGGGAGCTGTTTTTT.